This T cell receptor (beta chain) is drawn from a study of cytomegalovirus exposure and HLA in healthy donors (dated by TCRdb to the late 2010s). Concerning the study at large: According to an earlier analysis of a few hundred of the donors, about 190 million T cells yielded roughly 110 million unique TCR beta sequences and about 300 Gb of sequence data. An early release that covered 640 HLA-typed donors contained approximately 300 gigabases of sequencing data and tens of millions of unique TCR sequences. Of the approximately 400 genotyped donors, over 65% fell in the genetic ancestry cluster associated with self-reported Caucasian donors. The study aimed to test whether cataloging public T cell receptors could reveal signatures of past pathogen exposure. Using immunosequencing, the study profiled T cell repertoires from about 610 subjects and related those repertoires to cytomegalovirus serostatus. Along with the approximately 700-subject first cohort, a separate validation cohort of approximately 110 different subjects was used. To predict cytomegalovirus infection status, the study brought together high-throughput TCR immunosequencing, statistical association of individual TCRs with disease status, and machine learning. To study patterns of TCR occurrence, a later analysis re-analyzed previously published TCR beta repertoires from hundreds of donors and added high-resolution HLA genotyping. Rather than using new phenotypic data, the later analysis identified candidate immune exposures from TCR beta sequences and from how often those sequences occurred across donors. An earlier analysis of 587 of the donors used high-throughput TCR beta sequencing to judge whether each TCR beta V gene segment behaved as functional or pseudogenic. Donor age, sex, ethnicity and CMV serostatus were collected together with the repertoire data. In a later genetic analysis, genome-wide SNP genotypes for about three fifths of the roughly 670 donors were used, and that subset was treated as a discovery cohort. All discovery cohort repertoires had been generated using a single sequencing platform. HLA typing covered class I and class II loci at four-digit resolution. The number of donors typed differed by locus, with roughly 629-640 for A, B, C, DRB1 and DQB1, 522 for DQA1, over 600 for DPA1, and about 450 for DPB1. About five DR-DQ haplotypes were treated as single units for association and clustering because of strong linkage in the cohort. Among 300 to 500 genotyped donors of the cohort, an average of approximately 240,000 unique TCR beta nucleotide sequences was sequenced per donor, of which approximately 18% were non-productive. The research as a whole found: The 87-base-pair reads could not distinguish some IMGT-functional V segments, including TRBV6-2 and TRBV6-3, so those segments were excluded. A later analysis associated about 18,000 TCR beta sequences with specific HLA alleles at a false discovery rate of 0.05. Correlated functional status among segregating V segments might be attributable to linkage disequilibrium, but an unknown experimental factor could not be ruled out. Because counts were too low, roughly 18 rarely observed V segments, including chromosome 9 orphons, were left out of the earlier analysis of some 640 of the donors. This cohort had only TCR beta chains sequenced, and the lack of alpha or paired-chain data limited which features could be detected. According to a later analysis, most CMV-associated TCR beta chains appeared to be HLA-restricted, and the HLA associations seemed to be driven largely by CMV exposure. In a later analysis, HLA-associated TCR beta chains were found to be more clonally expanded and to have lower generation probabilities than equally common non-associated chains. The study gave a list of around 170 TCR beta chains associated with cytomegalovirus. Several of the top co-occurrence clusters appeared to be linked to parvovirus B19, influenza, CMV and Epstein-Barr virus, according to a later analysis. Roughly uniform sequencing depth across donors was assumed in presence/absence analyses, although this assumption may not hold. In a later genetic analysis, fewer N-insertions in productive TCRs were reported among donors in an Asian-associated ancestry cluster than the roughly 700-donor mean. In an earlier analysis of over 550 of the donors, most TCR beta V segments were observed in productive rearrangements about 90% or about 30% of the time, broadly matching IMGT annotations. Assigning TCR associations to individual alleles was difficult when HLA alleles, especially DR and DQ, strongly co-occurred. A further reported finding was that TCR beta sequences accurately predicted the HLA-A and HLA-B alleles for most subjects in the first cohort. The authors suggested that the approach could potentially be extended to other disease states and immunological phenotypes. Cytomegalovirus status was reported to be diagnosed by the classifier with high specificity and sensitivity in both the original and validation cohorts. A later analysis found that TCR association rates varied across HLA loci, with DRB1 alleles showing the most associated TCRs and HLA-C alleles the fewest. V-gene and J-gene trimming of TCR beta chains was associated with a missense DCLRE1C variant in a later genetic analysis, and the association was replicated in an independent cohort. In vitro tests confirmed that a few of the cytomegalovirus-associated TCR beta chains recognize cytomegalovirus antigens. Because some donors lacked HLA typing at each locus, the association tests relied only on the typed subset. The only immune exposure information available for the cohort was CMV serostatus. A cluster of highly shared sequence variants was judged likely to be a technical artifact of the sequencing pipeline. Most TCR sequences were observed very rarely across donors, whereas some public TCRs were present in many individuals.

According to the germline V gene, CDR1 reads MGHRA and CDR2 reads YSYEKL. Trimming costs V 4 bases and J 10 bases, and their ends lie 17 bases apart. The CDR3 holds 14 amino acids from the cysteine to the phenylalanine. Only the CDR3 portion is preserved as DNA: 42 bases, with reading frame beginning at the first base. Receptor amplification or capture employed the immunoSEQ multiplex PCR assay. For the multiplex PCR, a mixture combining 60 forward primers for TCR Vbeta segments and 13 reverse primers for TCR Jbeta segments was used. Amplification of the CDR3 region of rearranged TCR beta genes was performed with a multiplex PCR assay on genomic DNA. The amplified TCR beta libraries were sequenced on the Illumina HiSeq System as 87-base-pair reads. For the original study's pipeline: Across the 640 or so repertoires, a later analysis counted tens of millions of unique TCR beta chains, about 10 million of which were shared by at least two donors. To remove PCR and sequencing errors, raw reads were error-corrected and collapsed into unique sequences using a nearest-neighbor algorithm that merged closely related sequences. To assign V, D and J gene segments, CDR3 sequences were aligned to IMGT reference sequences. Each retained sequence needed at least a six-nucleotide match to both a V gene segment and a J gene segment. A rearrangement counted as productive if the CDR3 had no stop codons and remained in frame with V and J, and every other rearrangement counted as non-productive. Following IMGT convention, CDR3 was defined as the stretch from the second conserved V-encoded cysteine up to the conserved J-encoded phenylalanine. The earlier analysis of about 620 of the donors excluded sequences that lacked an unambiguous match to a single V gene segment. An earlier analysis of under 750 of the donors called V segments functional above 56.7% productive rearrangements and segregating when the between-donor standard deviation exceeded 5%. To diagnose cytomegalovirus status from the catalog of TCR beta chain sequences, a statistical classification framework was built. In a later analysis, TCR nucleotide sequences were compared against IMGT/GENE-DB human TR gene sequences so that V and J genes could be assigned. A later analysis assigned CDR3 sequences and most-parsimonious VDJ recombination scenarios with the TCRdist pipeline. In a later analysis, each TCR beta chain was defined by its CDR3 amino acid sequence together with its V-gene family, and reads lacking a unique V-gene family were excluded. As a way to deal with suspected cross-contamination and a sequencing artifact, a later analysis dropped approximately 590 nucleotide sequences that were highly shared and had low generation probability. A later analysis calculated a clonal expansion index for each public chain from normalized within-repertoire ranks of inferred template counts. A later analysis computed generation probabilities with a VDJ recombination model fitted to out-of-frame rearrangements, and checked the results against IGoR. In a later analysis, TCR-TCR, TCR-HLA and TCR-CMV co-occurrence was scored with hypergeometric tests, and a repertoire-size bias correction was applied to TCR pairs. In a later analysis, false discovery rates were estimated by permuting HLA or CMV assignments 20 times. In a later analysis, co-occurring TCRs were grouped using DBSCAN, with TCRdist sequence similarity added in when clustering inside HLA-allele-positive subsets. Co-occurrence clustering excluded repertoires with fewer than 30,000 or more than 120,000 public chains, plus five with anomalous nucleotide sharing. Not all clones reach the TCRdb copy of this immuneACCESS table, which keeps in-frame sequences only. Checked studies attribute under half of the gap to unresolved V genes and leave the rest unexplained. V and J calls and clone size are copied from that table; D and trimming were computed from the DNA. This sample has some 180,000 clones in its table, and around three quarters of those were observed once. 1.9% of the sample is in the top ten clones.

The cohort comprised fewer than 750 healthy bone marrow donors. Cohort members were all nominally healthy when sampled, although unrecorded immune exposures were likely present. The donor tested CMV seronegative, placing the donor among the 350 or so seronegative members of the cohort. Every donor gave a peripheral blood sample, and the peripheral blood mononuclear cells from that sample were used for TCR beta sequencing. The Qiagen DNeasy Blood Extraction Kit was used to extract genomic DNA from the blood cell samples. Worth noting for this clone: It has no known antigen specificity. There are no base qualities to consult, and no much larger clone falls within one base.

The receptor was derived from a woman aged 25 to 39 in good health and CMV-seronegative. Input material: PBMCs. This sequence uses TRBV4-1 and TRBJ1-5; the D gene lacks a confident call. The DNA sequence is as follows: TGCGCCAGCAGCCTATCACTCGGGAGAAACCCCCAGCATTTT. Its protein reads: CASSLSLGRNPQHF.